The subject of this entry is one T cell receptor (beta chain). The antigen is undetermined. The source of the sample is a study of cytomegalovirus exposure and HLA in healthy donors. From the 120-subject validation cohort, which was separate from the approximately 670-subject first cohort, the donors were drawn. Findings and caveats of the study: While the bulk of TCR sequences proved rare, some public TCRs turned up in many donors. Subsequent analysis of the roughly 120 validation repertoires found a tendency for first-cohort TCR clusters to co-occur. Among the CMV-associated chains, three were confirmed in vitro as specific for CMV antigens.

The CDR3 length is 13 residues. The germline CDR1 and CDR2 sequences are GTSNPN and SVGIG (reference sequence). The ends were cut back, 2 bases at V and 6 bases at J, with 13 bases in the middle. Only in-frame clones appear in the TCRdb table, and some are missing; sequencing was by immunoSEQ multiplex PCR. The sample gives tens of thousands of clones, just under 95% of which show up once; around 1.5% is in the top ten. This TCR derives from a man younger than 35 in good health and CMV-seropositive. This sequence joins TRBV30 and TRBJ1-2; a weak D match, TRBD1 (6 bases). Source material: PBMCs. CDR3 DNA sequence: TGTGCCTGGAGTACGGGGGGCGCCGATGGCTACACCTTC. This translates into CAWSTGGADGYTF.